This entry describes one TCR beta chain. The sample belongs to a study of tumor-infiltrating lymphocytes in oesophageal squamous cell carcinoma. There are 13 residues in the CDR3. Deletions cut 3 bases from V and 6 bases from J, with 8 bases between. From germline, CDR1 is SGHVS and CDR2 FQNEAQ. TCRdb passed the PCR reads through MiXCR, listing each CDR3 protein once. The table shows about 15,000 distinct CDR3 sequences, with approximately 56% occurring only once. The sample taken for sequencing was esophageal tumor tissue. This chain uses TRBV7-8 with TRBJ2-2, with TRBD1 as a possible D gene (5 bases). The clonotype originates from a male donor with esophageal squamous cell carcinoma. CDR3 in DNA: TGTGCCAGCAGCTTCACAGGCTCCGGGGAGCTGTTTTTT. Amino acids: CASSFTGSGELFF.